The 28 T cell receptor beta chains below were found in one sample sequenced in a study of blood T cell repertoires in COVID-19. Libraries were prepared by immunoSEQ multiplex PCR; TCRdb keeps only in-frame clonotypes and omits some of them. The table has around 40,000 clones, around 83% seen once; the top ten hold around 42%. Sample: peripheral blood. These receptors all come from a woman of 80 years or more with active or convalescent COVID-19.

The chain recombines TRBV11-2 with TRBJ2-7; D gene unclear. Trimming shortened V by 6 bases and J by 3 bases, and 6 bases separated the two germline ends. Germline V lookup: CDR1 SGHAT, CDR2 FQNNGV. The CDR3 has 11 amino acids. The CDR3: CASSLYYEQYF. The CDR3 region has the DNA TGTGCCAGCAGTCTGTACTACGAGCAGTACTTC. The full variable domain, in which reference TRBV11-2 and TRBJ2-7 provide the parts outside the CDR3, is EAGVAQSPRYKIIEKRQSVAFWCNPISGHATLYWYQQILGQGPKLLIQFQNNGVVDDSQLPKDRFSAERLKGVDSTLKIQPAKLEDSAVYLCASSLYYEQYFGPGTRLTVT.

This clone was detected only once. The chain has TRBV13 and TRBJ2-7, with TRBD2 matching over 7 bases. Germline CDR1 and CDR2: PRHDT and FYEKMQ (reference sequence). The CDR3 length is 13 residues. J lost 5 bases, V lost 5 bases, and 6 bases had no gene match. Here the CDR3 DNA reads TGTGCCAGCAGCGCGGGAGAAGGTAACGAGCAGTACTTC. As protein: CASSAGEGNEQYF.

This clone came up once. This chain links TRBV28 with TRBJ2-5, with D possibly being TRBD2 (5 bases). Germline V gene sequence: CDR1 MDHEN, CDR2 SYDVKM. The V gene lost 3 bases and the J gene lost 1 base, with 9 bases spanning the gap. This CDR3 has 14 amino acids. The CDR3: CASSLDWTQETQYF. The CDR3 coding sequence is TGTGCCAGCAGTTTGGACTGGACCCAAGAGACCCAGTACTTC.

The chain recombines TRBV5-6 with TRBJ2-7, with 13 bases aligning to TRBD2. J lost 5 bases, V lost 4 bases, and 6 bases had no gene match. The CDR3 has 15 amino acids. CDR1 is SGHDT, CDR2 YYEEEE, per germline. As DNA, the CDR3 is TGTGCCAGCAGCAACCCGGGACTAGCGGGACACGAGCAGTACTTC. It translates to CASSNPGLAGHEQYF.

The chain carries TRBV19 and TRBJ1-4, with D possibly TRBD1 on 6 matching bases. Between the trimmed V and J ends, which lost 5 bases and 7 bases, there was a span of 14 bases. The CDR3 contains 14 residues. CDR1 and CDR2 from the germline V gene are LNHDA and SQIVND (reference sequence). The CDR3, as DNA: TGTGCCAGTAGTGTTTTGGGGGCTCGTGAAAAACTGTTTTTT. This translates into CASSVLGAREKLFF.

The chain recombines TRBV5-1 with TRBJ2-2, with D possibly TRBD1 on 5 matching bases. Trimming took off 3 bases at V and 4 bases at J, with 16 bases between the two ends. CDR1 is SGHRS, CDR2 YFSETQ, per germline. The CDR3 runs to 16 residues. The CDR3 spells CASSSPQGSRTGELFF. The CDR3 nucleotides are TGCGCCAGCAGCTCCCCTCAGGGTTCACGCACCGGGGAGCTGTTTTTT.

V and J are TRBV28 and TRBJ1-2; D not certain. Trimming took off 0 bases at V and 4 bases at J, with 3 bases between the two ends. CDR1 and CDR2 from the germline V gene are MDHEN and SYDVKM. This CDR3 has 12 amino acids. For the CDR3, the DNA is TGTGCCAGCAGTTTATGGGCCTATGGCTACACCTTC. Translated, it gives CASSLWAYGYTF.

The rearrangement uses TRBV27 and TRBJ1-3, with a tentative D call TRBD1 (5 bases). CDR3 length: 15 residues. Trimming shortened V by 3 bases and J by 0 bases, and 9 bases separated the two germline ends. The germline gives CDR1 MNHEY, CDR2 SMNVEV (reference sequence). The CDR3 is CASSLVGASGNTIYF. CDR3 bases: TGTGCCAGCAGTTTGGTAGGGGCCTCTGGAAACACCATATATTTT.

The chain employs TRBV18 and TRBJ1-5; 11 bases line up with TRBD1. The CDR3 is 18 amino acids. J was trimmed by 5 bases and V by 3 bases; bases with no gene match: 12. Germline assignment: CDR1 KGHSH and CDR2 LQKENI. CDR3 in DNA: TGTGCCAGCTCACCGTCCTTAGGACAGGGGGCAACGGATCAGCCCCAGCATTTT. Protein product: CASSPSLGQGATDQPQHF.

This chain links TRBV7-2 with TRBJ1-4, with 8 bases fitting TRBD1. The CDR3 contains 16 residues. CDR1 is SGHTA, CDR2 FQGNSA, per germline. The J segment lost 3 bases and the V segment lost 1 base, leaving 4 bases of the junction unmatched. The DNA for the CDR3 is TGTGCCAGCAGCTTAGAACAGGGGGTATCTAATGAAAAACTGTTTTTT. This encodes CASSLEQGVSNEKLFF.

This chain uses TRBV5-1 with TRBJ2-7; TRBD1 agrees at 7 bases. CDR3 length: 13 amino acids. Germline lookup yields CDR1 SGHRS and CDR2 YFSETQ. V trimming: 4 bases; J trimming: 9 bases; junction bases outside the gene matches: 10. The CDR3 nucleotides read TGCGCCAGCAGCGGCACAGGGGACAGAGCGCAGTACTTC. It translates to CASSGTGDRAQYF.

In the case of this clone: Its ends do not fully match the called genes, so a read error is possible. J is TRBJ1-1 and V is TRBV7-2; TRBD1 aligns across 10 bases. Germline CDR1 and CDR2: SGHTA and FQGNSA. The CDR3 spans 16 residues. CDR3 sequence: CASSEGRGDRGFVWQF. DNA for the CDR3: TGTGCCAGCAGTGAAGGGAGGGGGGACAGGGGTTTCGTTTGGCAGTTT.

The chain couples TRBV9 to TRBJ2-7; 10 positions agree with TRBD2. CDR1 is SGDLS, CDR2 YYNGEE, per germline. The V and J ends lost 3 bases and 2 bases, in that order; junction bases with no gene match: 8. The CDR3 sequence is 16 residues long. As DNA, the CDR3 is TGTGCCAGCAGCGCACTCGGACTAGCGGTAACCTACGAGCAGTACTTC. Its protein product is CASSALGLAVTYEQYF. The whole variable domain, remainder taken from reference TRBV9 and TRBJ2-7, is DSGVTQTPKHLITATGQRVTLRCSPRSGDLSVYWYQQSLDQGLQFLIQYYNGEERAKGNILERFSAQQFPDLHSELNLSSLELGDSALYFCASSALGLAVTYEQYFGPGTRLTVT.

This clone was observed a single time. This chain uses TRBV6-2 or TRBV6-3 with TRBJ2-7; the D gene is possibly TRBD1 (6 bases). The germline gives CDR1 MNHEY, CDR2 SVGEGT. The V and J ends lost 6 bases and 3 bases respectively, with 12 bases between them. CDR3 length equals 13 residues. CDR3 in DNA: TGTGCCAGCAGCAGGGACATCTACTACGAGCAGTACTTC. It is translated as CASSRDIYYEQYF.

This clone came up a few times. The chain employs TRBV4-2 and TRBJ1-2; possible D gene TRBD1, 5 bases. Germline V gene data show CDR1 as LGHNA and CDR2 as YNFKEQ. V lost 1 base, J lost 7 bases, and 13 bases lay in between. The CDR3 is 14 amino acids. The CDR3 reads CASSQAPGQFGYTF. CDR3 nucleotides: TGTGCCAGCAGCCAAGCTCCAGGGCAGTTTGGCTACACCTTC.

The chain uses TRBV19 and TRBJ1-5, with TRBD1 identical over 7 bases. The CDR3 has 13 residues. J was trimmed by 8 bases and V by 7 bases; bases with no gene match: 8. Germline assignment: CDR1 LNHDA and CDR2 SQIVND (reference sequence). The CDR3 sequence: CASTLTGSEPQHF. CDR3 DNA sequence: TGTGCCAGTACCCTGACAGGGTCGGAGCCCCAGCATTTT.

V and J are TRBV27 and TRBJ2-7; 7 bases map to TRBD2. Trimming cost V 2 bases and J 6 bases; bases outside gene matches: 1. The CDR3 contains 12 residues. Germline V gene lookup returns CDR1 MNHEY and CDR2 SMNVEV (reference sequence). In nucleotides, the CDR3 is TGTGCCAGCAGTTTAGGCGGGGGCGAGCAGTACTTC. This encodes CASSLGGGEQYF.

The V gene is TRBV5-6, the J gene TRBJ2-7; D perhaps matches TRBD2 (5 bases). CDR3 size: 14 residues. Germline assignment: CDR1 SGHDT and CDR2 YYEEEE. V lost 1 base and J lost 2, with 10 bases in between. The CDR3: CASSLRRRPYEQYF. CDR3 coding DNA: TGTGCCAGCAGCTTGAGGAGGCGGCCCTACGAGCAGTACTTC.

This clone was detected only a few times. The chain joins TRBV27 to TRBJ1-6; possible D gene TRBD1, 6 bases. With 2 bases removed from V and 5 bases from J, the gap between germline ends came to 7 bases. Germline-derived CDR1 and CDR2 are MNHEY and SMNVEV (reference sequence). The CDR3 consists of 14 residues. The CDR3 sequence: CASSLRQDNSPLHF. The CDR3 bases are TGTGCCAGCAGTTTACGACAGGATAATTCACCCCTCCACTTT.

The CDR3: CASSVGTGVEPQHF. The CDR3 DNA follows: TGCGCCAGCAGCGTAGGGACAGGCGTGGAGCCCCAGCATTTT. V and J are TRBV5-1 and TRBJ1-5, with TRBD1 identical over 8 bases. The CDR3 length is 14 residues. The ends lost 4 bases at V and 8 bases at J; junction bases unmatched: 8. Germline assignment: CDR1 SGHRS and CDR2 YFSETQ.

The V and J genes are TRBV11-2 and TRBJ1-6, with D possibly TRBD1 on 6 matching bases. Trimming shortened V by 5 bases and J by 8 bases, and 16 bases separated the two germline ends. The CDR3 runs 15 residues. In germline, CDR1 is SGHAT, CDR2 FQNNGV. For the CDR3, the DNA is TGTGCCAGCAGCGCCTACCTGGGGGCACATTCACCCCTCCACTTT. Amino acids: CASSAYLGAHSPLHF. Full variable domain (rest looked up from reference TRBV11-2 and TRBJ1-6): EAGVAQSPRYKIIEKRQSVAFWCNPISGHATLYWYQQILGQGPKLLIQFQNNGVVDDSQLPKDRFSAERLKGVDSTLKIQPAKLEDSAVYLCASSAYLGAHSPLHFGNGTRLTVT.

The chain combines TRBV24-1 with TRBJ2-1, with 12 positions matching TRBD2. Germline V gives CDR1 KGHDR, CDR2 SFDVKD. The CDR3 runs 12 residues. V lost 10 bases to trimming and J lost 13 bases; unmatched junction nucleotides: 7. CDR3 sequence (DNA): TGTGCCACAGGGCTAGCGGGAGGGCCCCAGTTCTTC. Translated: CATGLAGGPQFF.

The V call is TRBV28, the J call TRBJ1-1, with a weak D call TRBD1 (6 bases). Trimming pared 3 bases from V and 5 bases from J, leaving 16 bases between. The CDR3 sequence is 15 residues long. CDR1 and CDR2 (germline): MDHEN, SYDVKM. The CDR3: CASSLASQGITEAFF. CDR3 bases: TGTGCCAGCAGTTTGGCCAGCCAGGGGATTACTGAAGCTTTCTTT.

V and J are TRBV4-2 and TRBJ2-1, with 10 bases aligning to TRBD2. The CDR3 contains 16 residues. CDR1 and CDR2 from the germline V gene are LGHNA and YNFKEQ. Unmatched junction bases numbered 8, after V lost 0 bases and J lost 9 bases. The CDR3 nucleotides read TGTGCCAGCAGCCAAGATCGGACTAGCGGAACGACTGAGCAGTTCTTC. Translation: CASSQDRTSGTTEQFF.

This clone was seen more than once but under ten times. This sequence joins TRBV6-4 and TRBJ1-6; 7 bases are shared with TRBD1. V dropped 8 bases and J dropped 7; count of bases not matched to a gene: 5. The germline CDR1 and CDR2 sequences are MRHNA and SNTAGT. This CDR3 has 13 amino acids. CDR3 bases: TGTGCCAGCGCCGGGACAGAGAATTCACCCCTCCACTTT. This codes for CASAGTENSPLHF.

This chain links TRBV6-2 or TRBV6-3 with TRBJ1-1, with TRBD1 identical over 8 bases. Germline V gives CDR1 MNHEY, CDR2 SVGEGT. The CDR3 loop spans 13 amino acids. J gave up 5 bases and V 5 bases, and 4 bases lay outside the gene matches. The CDR3 is CASSGQGWTEAFF. The CDR3, as DNA: TGTGCCAGCAGTGGACAGGGATGGACTGAAGCTTTCTTT.

This chain connects TRBV7-9 to TRBJ2-5; D is uncertain. V was pared by 4 bases and J by 3 bases, with 6 bases between. The CDR3 extends over 12 amino acids. Germline assignment: CDR1 SEHNR and CDR2 FQNEAQ (reference sequence). CDR3 region: CASSWQEETQYF. DNA of the CDR3: TGTGCCAGCAGCTGGCAGGAAGAGACCCAGTACTTC.

DNA of the CDR3: TGTGCCAGCAGTTCAAATACAAACACCGGGGAGCTGTTTTTT. Protein: CASSSNTNTGELFF. The chain uses TRBV27 and TRBJ2-2; no clear D gene. CDR3 length equals 14 residues. Germline V gene lookup returns CDR1 MNHEY and CDR2 SMNVEV (reference sequence). Trimming left V 4 bases short and J 2 bases short, with 8 bases between.